The next 21 T cell receptor beta chains were all read from a single sample in a study of vaccination and CD4 T cells after COVID-19. These receptors' targets are unknown. Noted time point: late sampling 161 to 241 days after vaccination in a few convalescent patients. Regarding treatment: approximately nine-day PBMC culture with coronavirus spike peptide pools or control peptides (ViraFEST assay). An Oncomine TCR Beta short-read assay was used to sequence the DNA from cultured CD4+ T cells. TCRdb reanalysed the PCR reads using MiXCR and keeps one entry per CDR3 protein. The sample has 15,000 to 20,000 distinct CDR3 sequences; around 48% are singletons. The source material was CD4+ T cells from blood, cultured in vitro, sampled about 7 months after SARS-CoV-2 vaccination. These receptors originate from a human donor who had recovered from COVID-19.

This clonotype was observed a few times. The rearrangement links TRBV19 to TRBJ1-2; TRBD1 is a possible D gene (5 bases). The length of the CDR3 is 15 residues. Trimming took 2 bases from V and 3 from J, leaving 13 bases between them. In germline, CDR1 is LNHDA, CDR2 SQIVND (reference sequence). The CDR3 sequence: CASSISGTAYYGYTF. The CDR3 DNA follows: TGTGCCAGTAGTATATCAGGGACCGCTTACTATGGCTACACCTTC.

This clonotype was found a few times. The rearrangement links TRBV7-9 to TRBJ2-5; 10 bases match TRBD2. Germline CDR1 reads SEHNR; CDR2 reads FQNEAQ (reference sequence). The CDR3 length is 17 residues. V trimming: 2 bases; J trimming: 5 bases; junction bases outside the gene matches: 11. CDR3 protein: CASSLLASGSGGETQYF. CDR3 DNA: TGTGCCAGCAGCTTACTCGCTAGCGGGAGTGGTGGGGAGACCCAGTACTTC. The full variable domain, rest sourced from reference TRBV7-9 and TRBJ2-5, is DTGVSQNPRHKITKRGQNVTFRCDPISEHNRLYWYRQTLGQGPEFLTYFQNEAQLEKSRLLSDRFSAERPKGSFSTLEIQRTEQGDSAMYLCASSLLASGSGGETQYFGPGTRLLVL.

The V call is TRBV20-1, the J call TRBJ2-7; 7 positions agree with TRBD1. This CDR3 has 15 residues. Germline V gene data show CDR1 as DFQATT and CDR2 as SNEGSKA (reference sequence). Losses at the gene ends were 3 bases for V and 2 bases for J; bases not matched to a gene: 10. The CDR3 reads CSASVLNRGTYEQYF. The CDR3, as DNA: TGCAGTGCTAGCGTGCTGAACAGGGGTACCTACGAGCAGTACTTC.

This clonotype was seen only once. This chain uses TRBV20-1 with TRBJ2-3; 10 bases agree with TRBD2. Germline lookup yields CDR1 DFQATT and CDR2 SNEGSKA (reference sequence). CDR3 size: 16 residues. V gave up 6 bases and J gave up 3 bases; unmatched junction bases: 12. CDR3 sequence (DNA): TGCAGTGCGCACCAGCTAGCGGGAGTTGCGACAGATACGCAGTATTTT. Translating it yields CSAHQLAGVATDTQYF.

The rearrangement uses TRBV20-1 and TRBJ1-2; D unresolved. The CDR3 totals 12 residues. Deletions cut 2 bases from V and 4 bases from J, with 8 bases between. Germline V gene sequence: CDR1 DFQATT, CDR2 SNEGSKA (reference sequence). The CDR3 reads CSARKAGYGYTF. CDR3 coding DNA: TGCAGTGCTAGAAAGGCCGGCTATGGCTACACCTTC.

On this clonotype: A far larger clone is one base from this, pointing to a likely read error. The rearrangement joins TRBV20-1 to TRBJ2-7; 7 bases match TRBD1. Germline trimming cut 4 bases from V and 7 bases from J; bases unmatched to any gene: 13. Per the germline V gene, CDR1 is DFQATT and CDR2 is SNEGSKA (reference sequence). The CDR3 consists of 14 residues. CDR3 nucleotide sequence: TGCAGTGCTAAAAGGGGGCTAGTCGTTGATGAGCAGTACTTC. It translates to CSAKRGLVVDEQYF.

This clonotype was counted a few times. The rearrangement links TRBV6-1 to TRBJ1-2, with 9 bases fitting TRBD1. The length of the CDR3 is 14 residues. V lost 6 bases, J lost 5 bases, and 7 bases stayed unmatched. Per germline, CDR1 MNHNS and CDR2 SASEGT. Written as DNA, the CDR3 is TGTGCCAGCAGCCGCGACAGGGGGAGGTATGGCTACACCTTC. This codes for CASSRDRGRYGYTF.

The chain joins TRBV15 to TRBJ2-3; the match to TRBD2 covers 9 bases. Germline V gives CDR1 LNHNV, CDR2 YYDKDF (reference sequence). The V segment lost 2 bases and the J segment 1 base; nucleotides outside the gene matches: 4. This CDR3 is built from 16 residues. The CDR3 nucleotides read TGTGCCACCAGCAGATTACAGCGGGGGGGCACAGATACGCAGTATTTT. This codes for CATSRLQRGGTDTQYF.

The J gene is TRBJ2-7, the V gene TRBV20-1; 11 nucleotides align to TRBD2. This CDR3 is built from 14 residues. CDR1 is DFQATT and CDR2 is SNEGSKA in the germline V gene (reference sequence). Trimming at V came to 0 bases and at J to 7 bases, leaving 5 bases not matched to a gene. The CDR3 nucleotides read TGCAGTGCTAGAGACCTAGCGGGAGGACGGGAGCAGTACTTC. Translation: CSARDLAGGREQYF.

This clonotype was seen a few times. The chain links TRBV20-1 to TRBJ2-7, with TRBD2 identical over 12 bases. Germline loops: CDR1 DFQATT, CDR2 SNEGSKA (reference sequence). V gave up 3 bases and J gave up 2 bases; unmatched junction bases: 2. The CDR3 is 14 amino acids. The CDR3 DNA reads TGCAGTGCTAGTAGACTAGCGGGGGCCTACGAGCAGTACTTC. This encodes CSASRLAGAYEQYF.

The J gene is TRBJ2-7, the V gene TRBV6-1, with 10 bases fitting TRBD2. The length of the CDR3 is 15 residues. Germline CDR1 MNHNS, CDR2 SASEGT. Trimming took 6 bases from V and 1 from J; bases not matched to a gene: 6. This chain's CDR3 is CASSQPGLASYEQYF. The CDR3 DNA is TGTGCCAGCAGCCAGCCGGGACTAGCGTCCTACGAGCAGTACTTC.

The chain joins TRBV7-2 to TRBJ2-5; D gene ambiguous. The CDR3 consists of 14 residues. Germline V gives CDR1 SGHTA, CDR2 FQGNSA. Deletions cut 5 bases from V and 3 bases from J, with 13 bases between. CDR3 loop: CASSPMGWEETQYF. In DNA form, the CDR3 reads TGTGCCAGCAGCCCAATGGGGTGGGAAGAGACCCAGTACTTC. The full variable domain, its missing parts supplied by reference TRBV7-2 and TRBJ2-5, is GAGVSQSPSNKVTEKGKDVELRCDPISGHTALYWYRQSLGQGLEFLIYFQGNSAPDKSGLPSDRFSAERTGGSVSTLTIQRTQQEDSAVYLCASSPMGWEETQYFGPGTRLLVL.

J is TRBJ2-1 and V is TRBV5-1; the D gene is possibly TRBD1 (5 bases). V was shortened by 5 bases and J by 4 bases, with 16 bases between the two germline ends. The CDR3 runs 15 residues. Looked up from germline, CDR1 is SGHRS and CDR2 is YFSETQ. Here the CDR3 DNA reads TGCGCCAGCAGTGACCAGGGTGGGGTTTACAATGAGCAGTTCTTC. This encodes CASSDQGGVYNEQFF.

This clonotype occurred a few times. J is TRBJ2-3 and V is TRBV7-9; D is unresolved. The V end was cut by 1 base, the J end by 5 bases, with 7 bases between. The CDR3 sequence is 13 residues long. Germline CDR1 and CDR2: SEHNR and FQNEAQ (reference sequence). Written as DNA, the CDR3 is TGTGCCAGCAGCTTAGTAAGAGGAGATACGCAGTATTTT. This gives the protein CASSLVRGDTQYF.

V is TRBV6-2 or TRBV6-3 and J is TRBJ2-5, with TRBD2 identical over 10 bases. The CDR3 totals 15 residues. Germline V gene data show CDR1 as MNHEY and CDR2 as SVGEGT. The trim removed 2 bases at V and 3 bases at J, leaving 3 bases unmatched. In nucleotides, the CDR3 is TGTGCCAGCAGTTACCGTCTAGCGGGAGAAGAGACCCAGTACTTC. This encodes CASSYRLAGEETQYF.

V gene TRBV7-2 combines with J gene TRBJ2-3; 14 bases map to TRBD2. CDR1 SGHTA and CDR2 FQGNSA come from the germline V gene. The J segment lost 4 bases and the V segment lost 5 bases, leaving 5 bases of the junction unmatched. The CDR3 sequence is 16 residues long. The CDR3: CASSRRLAGGADTQYF. Written as DNA, the CDR3 is TGTGCCAGCAGCCGCCGACTAGCGGGGGGGGCAGATACGCAGTATTTT.

The chain joins TRBV24-1 to TRBJ2-7; 8 bases match TRBD1. With 4 bases clipped from V and 4 bases from J, the junction kept 8 bases outside the gene matches. The CDR3 consists of 15 residues. CDR1 KGHDR and CDR2 SFDVKD come from the germline V gene. The CDR3 region is CATSDPRTGNYEQYF. Written as DNA, the CDR3 is TGTGCCACCAGTGACCCCCGGACAGGGAATTACGAGCAGTACTTC.

This clonotype appeared once. The chain employs TRBV5-1 and TRBJ1-2, with no clear D. CDR3 length equals 13 residues. Germline CDR1 SGHRS, CDR2 YFSETQ. V was pared by 0 bases and J by 7 bases, with 10 bases between. The chain's CDR3 is CASSLDAVSGYTF. CDR3 DNA sequence: TGCGCCAGCAGCTTGGACGCGGTGAGTGGCTACACCTTC.

This clonotype was seen a handful of times. This chain links TRBV11-3 with TRBJ1-6; 10 bases match TRBD1. The germline V gene encodes CDR1 SGHNT and CDR2 YENEEA. The CDR3 has 16 residues. With V trimmed by 5 bases and J by 9 bases, 10 bases remained unmatched. The CDR3 coding sequence is TGTGCCAGCAGCAAGACAGGGGGCTCGCATAGTTCACCCCTCCACTTT. It translates to CASSKTGGSHSSPLHF.

The chain couples TRBV12-3 or TRBV12-4 to TRBJ2-5, with D uncertain. The CDR3 is made up of 14 amino acids. Trimming shortened V by 0 bases and J by 1 base, and 6 bases separated the two germline ends. CDR3 protein: CASSLAPSQETQYF. The CDR3 bases are TGTGCCAGCAGTTTAGCGCCATCCCAAGAGACCCAGTACTTC.

This chain links TRBV6-5 with TRBJ1-5, with TRBD1 as a possible D gene (5 bases). This CDR3 comprises 16 residues. V was shortened by 2 bases and J by 4 bases, with 15 bases between the two germline ends. CDR1 MNHEY and CDR2 SVGAGI come from the germline V gene. For the CDR3, the DNA is TGTGCCAGCAGTTACCCTAAGGGGACCCTAAATCAGCCCCAGCATTTT. Its protein product is CASSYPKGTLNQPQHF.